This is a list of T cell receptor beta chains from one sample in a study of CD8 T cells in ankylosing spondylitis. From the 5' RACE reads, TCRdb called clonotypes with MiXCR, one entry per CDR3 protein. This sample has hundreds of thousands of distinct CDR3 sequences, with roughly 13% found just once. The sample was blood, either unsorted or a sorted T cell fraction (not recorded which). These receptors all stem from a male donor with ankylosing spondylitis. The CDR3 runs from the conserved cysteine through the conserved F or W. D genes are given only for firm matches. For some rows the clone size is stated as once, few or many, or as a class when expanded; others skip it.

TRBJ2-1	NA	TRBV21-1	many	CASSKSGTGIPWRVGNEQFF	TGTGCCAGCAGCAAGTCCGGGACAGGGATACCATGGAGGGTTGGCAATGAGCAGTTCTTC
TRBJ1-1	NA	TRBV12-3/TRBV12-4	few	CASSLARGDTEAFF	TGTGCCAGCAGTTTAGCGAGGGGGGACACTGAAGCTTTCTTT
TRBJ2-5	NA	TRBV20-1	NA	CSTVEGGRETQYF	TGCAGCACCGTAGAAGGGGGTCGAGAGACCCAGTACTTC
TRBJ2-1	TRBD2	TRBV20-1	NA	CSARVGLAGGGVRNEQFF	TGCAGTGCTAGAGTCGGACTAGCGGGAGGGGGTGTTAGGAATGAGCAGTTCTTC
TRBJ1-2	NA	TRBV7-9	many	CASSLGSYGYTF	TGTGCCAGCAGCCTCGGAAGCTATGGCTACACCTTC
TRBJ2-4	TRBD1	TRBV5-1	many	CASSSETGKNIQYF	TGCGCCAGCAGCTCAGAGACAGGGAAAAACATTCAGTACTTC
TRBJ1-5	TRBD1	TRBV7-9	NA	CARREGADQPQHF	TGTGCCAGGCGCGAGGGGGCCGATCAGCCCCAGCATTTT
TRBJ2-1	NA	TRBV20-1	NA	CSARGATASSYNEQFF	TGCAGTGCTAGAGGGGCCACGGCGAGCTCCTACAATGAGCAGTTCTTC
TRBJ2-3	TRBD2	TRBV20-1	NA	CSATSEREDTDTQYF	TGCAGTGCTACCAGCGAGCGGGAGGATACAGATACGCAGTATTTT
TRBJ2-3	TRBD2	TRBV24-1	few	CATSEPGLAGDTQYF	TGTGCCACCAGTGAACCTGGACTAGCGGGTGATACGCAGTATTTT
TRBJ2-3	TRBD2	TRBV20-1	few	CSALWGLAGGRDTQYF	TGCAGTGCCCTCTGGGGACTAGCGGGAGGTAGAGATACGCAGTATTTT
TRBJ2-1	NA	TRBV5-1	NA	CASSQTQGPEQFF	TGCGCCAGCAGCCAAACGCAGGGGCCTGAGCAGTTCTTC
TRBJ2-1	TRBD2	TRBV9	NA	CASSVGLADSYNEQFF	TGTGCCAGCAGCGTAGGACTAGCGGACTCCTACAATGAGCAGTTCTTC
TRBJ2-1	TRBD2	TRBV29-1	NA	CSLSGRLAGGGEQFF	TGCAGCCTATCCGGCCGGCTAGCGGGAGGGGGGGAGCAGTTCTTC
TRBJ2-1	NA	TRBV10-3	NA	CAISESWGGVRNEQFF	TGTGCCATCAGTGAGTCGTGGGGGGGCGTAAGGAATGAGCAGTTCTTC
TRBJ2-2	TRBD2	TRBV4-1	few	CASSQDSLAGSTGELFF	TGCGCCAGCAGCCAAGACTCGCTAGCGGGATCCACCGGGGAGCTGTTTTTT
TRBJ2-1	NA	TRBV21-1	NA	CASSPPGDRGPDEQFF	TGTGCCAGCAGCCCCCCAGGGGACAGGGGGCCAGATGAGCAGTTCTTC
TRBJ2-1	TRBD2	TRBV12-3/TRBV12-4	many	CASSLKYGRAAPTRRYNEQFF	TGTGCCAGCAGTTTAAAGTACGGGAGGGCCGCCCCAACGCGAAGGTACAATGAGCAGTTCTTC
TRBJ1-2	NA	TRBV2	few	CASSEGRRFGYTF	TGTGCCAGCAGTGAGGGACGGAGGTTTGGCTACACCTTC
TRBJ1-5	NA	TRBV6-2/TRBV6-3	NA	CASRDSWQPQHF	TGTGCCAGCAGGGACAGTTGGCAGCCCCAGCATTTT
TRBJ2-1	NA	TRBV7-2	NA	CASTLRGPSDEQFF	TGTGCCAGCACATTACGCGGTCCCTCGGACGAGCAGTTCTTC
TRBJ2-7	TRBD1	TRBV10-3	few	CAISERGQGSYEQYF	TGTGCCATCAGTGAGAGGGGGCAGGGCTCCTACGAGCAGTACTTC
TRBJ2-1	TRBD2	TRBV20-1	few	CSARVASGRESSYNEQFF	TGCAGTGCTAGAGTGGCTAGCGGGAGGGAGAGCTCCTACAATGAGCAGTTCTTC
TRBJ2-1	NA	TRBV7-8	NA	CASSSSVGARRYTSNNEQFF	TGTGCCAGCAGCTCCTCGGTGGGAGCGAGAAGGTATACTTCTAACAATGAGCAGTTCTTC
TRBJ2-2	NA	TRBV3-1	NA	CASSSTGLSGGELFF	TGTGCCAGCAGCAGCACTGGACTATCGGGCGGGGAGCTGTTTTTT
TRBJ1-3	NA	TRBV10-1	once	CASKDGNTIYF	TGCGCCAGCAAGGATGGAAACACCATATATTTT
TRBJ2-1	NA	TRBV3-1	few	CASSPPGFHEQFF	TGTGCCAGCAGCCCGCCAGGGTTTCATGAGCAGTTCTTC
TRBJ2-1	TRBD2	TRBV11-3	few	CASSPGREVYNEQFF	TGTGCCAGTTCCCCCGGGCGGGAGGTTTACAATGAGCAGTTCTTC